This T cell receptor beta chain was observed in a study of blood T cells in healthy people across ages. Overall study findings and caveats: The study could not conclusively compare naive and antigen-experienced cells, given its unsorted PBMCs.

Per sample, at least 5 micrograms of total RNA were extracted. A word on this clonotype: Its specificity is not known.

Combining a sample-barcoded 5' primer with a J-beta primer mix, a second PCR ran for roughly 7 to 12 cycles. TCRdb redid the calling of the 5' RACE reads with MiXCR, one entry per CDR3 protein. The sample includes about a million distinct CDR3 sequences, 40% to 60% of them seen just once. Germline V CDR1 and CDR2: MGHDK, SYGVNS. The CDR3 contains 16 residues. J gave up 4 bases and V 4 bases, and 9 bases lay outside the gene matches. The clonotype comes from a man aged 25-40 years in good health. V gene TRBV25-1 combines with J gene TRBJ2-3; 9 bases fit TRBD1. The specimen sequenced was blood. The CDR3 region is CASSGTGTGYPDTQYF. In DNA, the CDR3 is TGTGCCAGCAGTGGCACCGGGACAGGGTATCCAGATACGCAGTATTTT.